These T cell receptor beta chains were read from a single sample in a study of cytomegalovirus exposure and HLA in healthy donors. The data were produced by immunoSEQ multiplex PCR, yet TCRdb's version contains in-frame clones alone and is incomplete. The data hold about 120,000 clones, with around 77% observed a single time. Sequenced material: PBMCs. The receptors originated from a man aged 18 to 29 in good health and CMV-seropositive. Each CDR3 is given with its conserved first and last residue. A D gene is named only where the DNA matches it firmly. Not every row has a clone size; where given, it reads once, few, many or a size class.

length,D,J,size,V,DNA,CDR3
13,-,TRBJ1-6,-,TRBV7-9,TGTGCCAGCACCATAGGGGGGGATTCACCCCTCCACTTT,CASTIGGDSPLHF
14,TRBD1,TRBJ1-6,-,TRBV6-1,TGTGCCAGCAGGCGGACAGGGCTAAATTCACCCCTCCACTTT,CASRRTGLNSPLHF
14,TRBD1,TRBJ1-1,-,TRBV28,TGTGCCAGCAGTTTGGGACAGGGGCCCTCTGAAGCTTTCTTT,CASSLGQGPSEAFF
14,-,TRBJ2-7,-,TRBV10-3,TGTGCCATCAGTGACGGAGTACAATCCTACGAGCAGTACTTC,CAISDGVQSYEQYF
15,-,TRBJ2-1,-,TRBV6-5,TGTGCCAGCAGAGTTCTTGCAGGGGGGCTCAATGAGCAGTTCTTC,CASRVLAGGLNEQFF
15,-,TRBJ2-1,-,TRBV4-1,TGCGCCAGCAACAAGGACTCCCTTTTCTACAATGAGCAGTTCTTC,CASNKDSLFYNEQFF
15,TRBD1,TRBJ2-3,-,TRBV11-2,TGTGCCAGCAGCAGACCGGGACAGGGATCGGATACGCAGTATTTT,CASSRPGQGSDTQYF
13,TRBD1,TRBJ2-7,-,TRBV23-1,TGCGCCGGATACGGGACAGGATATTACGAGCAGTACTTC,CAGYGTGYYEQYF
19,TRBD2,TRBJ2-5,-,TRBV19,TGTGCCAGTAGCCGACTAGCGGGAATATTGGGCGATCGTTTGGAGACCCAGTACTTC,CASSRLAGILGDRLETQYF
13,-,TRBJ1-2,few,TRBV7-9,TGTGCCAGCAGCTTTGAACTGCACTATGGCTACACCTTC,CASSFELHYGYTF
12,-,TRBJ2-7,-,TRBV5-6,TGTGCCAGCAGCTTCAGCGGCTACGAGCAGTACTTC,CASSFSGYEQYF
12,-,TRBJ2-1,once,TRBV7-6,TGTGCCAGCAGCGGACTTCAGGATGAGCAGTTCTTC,CASSGLQDEQFF
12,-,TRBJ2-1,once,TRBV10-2,TGCGCCAGCATAGCAGCCTACAATGAGCAGTTCTTC,CASIAAYNEQFF
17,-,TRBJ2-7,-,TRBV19,TGTGCCAGTAGTAGAGACCCCAGGACTTCAGCGCTTTACGAGCAGTACTTC,CASSRDPRTSALYEQYF
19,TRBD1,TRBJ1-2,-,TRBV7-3,TGTGCCAGCAGCGCCAAAACCGGGACAGGGGACTCGCGGAACTATGGCTACACCTTC,CASSAKTGTGDSRNYGYTF
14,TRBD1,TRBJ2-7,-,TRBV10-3,TGTGCCATCACTGGGACAGGCCGATCCTACGAGCAGTACTTC,CAITGTGRSYEQYF
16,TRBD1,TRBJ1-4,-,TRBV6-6,TGTGCCAGCAGTTACACCTTCGGGACAGGGGATGAAAAACTGTTTTTT,CASSYTFGTGDEKLFF
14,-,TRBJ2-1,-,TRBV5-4,TGTGCCAGCAAAAAATCCGGGACCTACAATGAGCAGTTCTTC,CASKKSGTYNEQFF
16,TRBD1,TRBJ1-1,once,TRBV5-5,TGTGCCAGCAGCCAGGGGGGACAGGGGGCTCTCTCTGAAGCTTTCTTT,CASSQGGQGALSEAFF
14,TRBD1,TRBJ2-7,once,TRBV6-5,TGTGCCAGCAGTAAACAGGGGGGCCCCTACGAGCAGTACTTC,CASSKQGGPYEQYF
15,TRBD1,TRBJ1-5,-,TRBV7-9,TGTGCCAGCAGCCCACAGGGGGCTCAGGATCAGCCCCAGCATTTT,CASSPQGAQDQPQHF
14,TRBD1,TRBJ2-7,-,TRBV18,TGTGCCAGCTCACCTCGGACAGGGGGTTACGAGCAGTACTTC,CASSPRTGGYEQYF
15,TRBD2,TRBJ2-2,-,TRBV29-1,TGCAGCGTCCAGCGGGAGGGCGTGCGTGCCGGGGAGCTGTTTTTT,CSVQREGVRAGELFF
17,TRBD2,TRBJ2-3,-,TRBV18,TGTGCCAGCTCACTGGGACTAGCGGGCACCTTCACAGATACGCAGTATTTT,CASSLGLAGTFTDTQYF
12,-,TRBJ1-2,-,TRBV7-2,TGTGCCAGCAGCTTAGCGCGCGGTGGCTACACCTTC,CASSLARGGYTF
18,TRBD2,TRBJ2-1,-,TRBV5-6,TGTGCCAGCAGCTTGGCCGCGACTAGCGGGGGGCGGAAGGGTGAGCAGTTCTTC,CASSLAATSGGRKGEQFF
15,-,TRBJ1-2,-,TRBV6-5,TGTGCCAGCAGTTACGGCAGGGAGCGGGTCTATGGCTACACCTTC,CASSYGRERVYGYTF
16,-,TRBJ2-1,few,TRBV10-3,TGTGCCATCAGTGAGTCCCCGACGGGTGCCTACAATGAGCAGTTCTTC,CAISESPTGAYNEQFF
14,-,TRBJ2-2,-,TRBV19,TGTGCCAGTAGTATAGGTACTAGTACCGGGGAGCTGTTTTTT,CASSIGTSTGELFF
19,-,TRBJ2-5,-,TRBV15,TGTGCCACCAGCAGACCGATCTCTACGGACAGCAAAGCCCCAGAGACCCAGTACTTC,CATSRPISTDSKAPETQYF
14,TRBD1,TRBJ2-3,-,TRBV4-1,TGCGCCAGCAGCCCGGGACAGGGGACAGATACGCAGTATTTT,CASSPGQGTDTQYF
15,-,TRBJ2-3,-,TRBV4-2,TGTGCCAGCAGCCCCGAGGGCGATCCGGCAGATACGCAGTATTTT,CASSPEGDPADTQYF
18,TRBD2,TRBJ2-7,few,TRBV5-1,TGCGCCAGCAGCTTCGGTGGACTAGCGGGGGGCAGTTCCTACGAGCAGTACTTC,CASSFGGLAGGSSYEQYF
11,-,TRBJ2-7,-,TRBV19,TGTGCCAGTAGTTGGGCGTTCGAGCAGTACTTC,CASSWAFEQYF
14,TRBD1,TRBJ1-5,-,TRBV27,TGTGCCAGCAGCCCAGGACAGGTCAATCAGCCCCAGCATTTT,CASSPGQVNQPQHF
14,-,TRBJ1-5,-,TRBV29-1,TGCAGCGCAACCTTGGCAGGGGGCAATCAGCCCCAGCATTTT,CSATLAGGNQPQHF
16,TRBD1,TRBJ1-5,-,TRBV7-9,TGTGCCAGCAGCTTAGTTGGGACAGGGAGGAATCAGCCCCAGCATTTT,CASSLVGTGRNQPQHF
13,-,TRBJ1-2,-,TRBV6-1,TGTGCCAGCAGTGAAACTAGTCGGTCCGGCTGCACCTTC,CASSETSRSGCTF
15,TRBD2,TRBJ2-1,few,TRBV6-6,TGTGCCAGCACGTTGCCGGGGACTAACCACAATGAGCAGTTCTTC,CASTLPGTNHNEQFF
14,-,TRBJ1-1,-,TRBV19,TGTGCCAGTAGGAACCCGCCAGGGAACACTGAAGCTTTCTTT,CASRNPPGNTEAFF
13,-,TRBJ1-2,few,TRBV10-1,TGCGCCAGCAGTGACCACAAGAACTATGGCTACACCTTC,CASSDHKNYGYTF